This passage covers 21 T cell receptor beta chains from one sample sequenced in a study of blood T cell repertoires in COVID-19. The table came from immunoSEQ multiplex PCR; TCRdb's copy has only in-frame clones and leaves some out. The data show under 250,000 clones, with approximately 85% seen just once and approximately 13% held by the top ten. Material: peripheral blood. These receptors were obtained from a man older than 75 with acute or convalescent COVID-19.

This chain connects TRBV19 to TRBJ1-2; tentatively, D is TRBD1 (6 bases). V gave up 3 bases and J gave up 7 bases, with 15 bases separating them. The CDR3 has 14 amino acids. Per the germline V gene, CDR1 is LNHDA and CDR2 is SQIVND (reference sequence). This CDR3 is CASSISPGVVGYTF. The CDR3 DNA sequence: TGTGCCAGTAGTATCTCACCAGGGGTTGTTGGCTACACCTTC.

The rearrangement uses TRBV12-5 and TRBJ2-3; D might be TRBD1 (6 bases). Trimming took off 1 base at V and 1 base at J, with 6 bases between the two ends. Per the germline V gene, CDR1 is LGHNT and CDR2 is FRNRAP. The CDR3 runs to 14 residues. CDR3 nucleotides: TGTGCTAGTGGTTTGGGACAGGGCACAGATACGCAGTATTTT. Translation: CASGLGQGTDTQYF.

CDR3 loop: CASSQWGGQPQHF. The CDR3 coding sequence is TGTGCCAGCAGCCAATGGGGCGGTCAGCCCCAGCATTTT. The chain employs TRBV14 and TRBJ1-5; perhaps TRBD1 as D (5 bases). The CDR3 loop spans 13 amino acids. Germline CDR1 and CDR2: SGHDN and FVKESK. The V end was cut by 2 bases, the J end by 6 bases, with 8 bases between.

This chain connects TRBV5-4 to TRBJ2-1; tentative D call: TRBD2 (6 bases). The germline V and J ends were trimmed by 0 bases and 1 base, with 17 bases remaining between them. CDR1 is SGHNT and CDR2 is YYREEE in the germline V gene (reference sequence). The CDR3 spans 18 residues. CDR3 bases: TGTGCCAGCAGCTTGGGGATGGAGGGCGGCGTGTCCTACAATGAGCAGTTCTTC. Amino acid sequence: CASSLGMEGGVSYNEQFF. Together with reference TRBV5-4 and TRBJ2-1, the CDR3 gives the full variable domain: ETGVTQSPTHLIKTRGQQVTLRCSSQSGHNTVSWYQQALGQGPQFIFQYYREEENGRGNFPPRFSGLQFPNYSSELNVNALELDDSALYLCASSLGMEGGVSYNEQFFGPGTRLTVL.

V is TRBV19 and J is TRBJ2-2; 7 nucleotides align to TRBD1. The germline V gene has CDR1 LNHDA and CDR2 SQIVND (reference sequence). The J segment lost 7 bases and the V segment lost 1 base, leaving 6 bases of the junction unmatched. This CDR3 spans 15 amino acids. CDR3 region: CASSIGQGVVGELFF. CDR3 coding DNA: TGTGCCAGTAGTATAGGCCAGGGGGTGGTCGGGGAGCTGTTTTTT.

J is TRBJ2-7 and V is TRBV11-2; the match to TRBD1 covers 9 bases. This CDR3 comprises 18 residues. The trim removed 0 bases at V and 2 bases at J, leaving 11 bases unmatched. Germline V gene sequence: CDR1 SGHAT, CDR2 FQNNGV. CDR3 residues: CASSLEWGQGLTAYEQYF. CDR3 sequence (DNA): TGTGCCAGCAGCTTAGAATGGGGACAGGGCCTGACGGCCTACGAGCAGTACTTC.

The CDR3, as DNA: TGTGCCAGCTCACCACTTACGACAGGGACTTCGGCCGGGGAGCTGTTTTTT. Its protein is CASSPLTTGTSAGELFF. This chain joins TRBV18 and TRBJ2-2; D may be TRBD1 (7 bases). The ends were cut back, 1 base at V and 6 bases at J, with 18 bases in the middle. Germline V gene sequence: CDR1 KGHSH, CDR2 LQKENI. The CDR3 covers 17 residues.

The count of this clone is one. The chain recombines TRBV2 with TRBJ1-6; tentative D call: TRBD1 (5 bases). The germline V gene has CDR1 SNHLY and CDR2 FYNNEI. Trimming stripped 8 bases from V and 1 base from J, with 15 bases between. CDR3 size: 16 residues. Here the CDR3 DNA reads TGTGCCAGCCAGGGTGGGATCAAGTCCTATAATTCACCCCTCCACTTT. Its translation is CASQGGIKSYNSPLHF.

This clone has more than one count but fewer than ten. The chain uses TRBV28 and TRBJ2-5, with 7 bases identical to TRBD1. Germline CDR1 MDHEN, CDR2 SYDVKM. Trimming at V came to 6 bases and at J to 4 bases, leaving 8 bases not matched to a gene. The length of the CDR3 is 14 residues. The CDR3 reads CASRVWAGGETQYF. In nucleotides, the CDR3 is TGTGCCAGCAGGGTTTGGGCAGGGGGAGAGACCCAGTACTTC.

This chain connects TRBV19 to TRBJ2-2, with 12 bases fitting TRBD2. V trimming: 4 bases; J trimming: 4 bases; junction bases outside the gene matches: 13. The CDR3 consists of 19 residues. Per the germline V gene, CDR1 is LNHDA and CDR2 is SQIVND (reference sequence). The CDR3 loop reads CASSNIGLAGGPRTGELFF. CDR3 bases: TGTGCCAGTAGTAATATAGGCCTAGCGGGAGGGCCGCGCACCGGGGAGCTGTTTTTT.

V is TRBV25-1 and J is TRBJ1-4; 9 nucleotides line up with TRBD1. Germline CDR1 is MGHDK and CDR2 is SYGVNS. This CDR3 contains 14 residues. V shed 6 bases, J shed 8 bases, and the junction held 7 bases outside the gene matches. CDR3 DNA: TGTGCCAGCAGGGGAGACAGGGGGGTAGAAAAACTGTTTTTT. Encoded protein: CASRGDRGVEKLFF.

The CDR3 DNA sequence: TGTGCCAGGCCACGTTCAGGGAACTATGGCTACACCTTC. As protein: CARPRSGNYGYTF. The V gene is TRBV21-1, the J gene TRBJ1-2; the DNA was not used to check the table's D call, TRBD1. TRBV21-1 is shown as a pseudogene. This CDR3 is 13 amino acids long.

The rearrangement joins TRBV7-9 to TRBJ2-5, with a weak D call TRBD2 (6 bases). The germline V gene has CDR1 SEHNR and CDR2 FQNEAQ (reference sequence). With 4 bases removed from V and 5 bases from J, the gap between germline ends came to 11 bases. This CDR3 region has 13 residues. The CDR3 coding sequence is TGTGCCAGCAGCTACGGAGGGCCGGAGACCCAGTACTTC. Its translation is CASSYGGPETQYF.

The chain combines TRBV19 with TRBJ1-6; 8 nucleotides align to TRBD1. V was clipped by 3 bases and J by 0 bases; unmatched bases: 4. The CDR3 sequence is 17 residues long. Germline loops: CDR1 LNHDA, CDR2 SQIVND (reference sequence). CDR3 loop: CASSIRTGSSYNSPLHF. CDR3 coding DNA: TGTGCCAGTAGTATTCGGACAGGGAGCTCCTATAATTCACCCCTCCACTTT.

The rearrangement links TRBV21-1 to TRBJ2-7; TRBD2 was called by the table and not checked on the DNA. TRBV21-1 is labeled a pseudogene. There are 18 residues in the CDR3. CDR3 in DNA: TGTGCCAGCAGCATACGACTAGCGGGGGGTCCTAGCTCCTACGAGCAGTACTTC. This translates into CASSIRLAGGPSSYEQYF.

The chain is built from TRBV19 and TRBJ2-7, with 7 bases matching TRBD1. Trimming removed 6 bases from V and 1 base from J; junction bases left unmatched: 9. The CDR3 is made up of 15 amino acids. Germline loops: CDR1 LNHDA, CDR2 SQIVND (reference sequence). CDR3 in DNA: TGTGCCAGTAGCCGATCACCGACAGGGTCCTACGAGCAGTACTTC. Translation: CASSRSPTGSYEQYF.

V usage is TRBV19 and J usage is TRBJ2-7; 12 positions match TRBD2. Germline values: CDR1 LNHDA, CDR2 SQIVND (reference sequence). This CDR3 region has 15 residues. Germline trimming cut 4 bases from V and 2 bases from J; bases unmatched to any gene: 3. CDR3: CASSTSSGGAYEQYF. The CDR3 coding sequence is TGTGCCAGTAGTACCTCTAGCGGGGGGGCCTACGAGCAGTACTTC.

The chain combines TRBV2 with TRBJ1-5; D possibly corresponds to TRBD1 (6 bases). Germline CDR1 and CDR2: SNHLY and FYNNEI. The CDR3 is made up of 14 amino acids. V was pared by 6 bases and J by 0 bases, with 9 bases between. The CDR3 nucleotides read TGTGCCAGCAGAGGACAGTATAGCAATCAGCCCCAGCATTTT. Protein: CASRGQYSNQPQHF.

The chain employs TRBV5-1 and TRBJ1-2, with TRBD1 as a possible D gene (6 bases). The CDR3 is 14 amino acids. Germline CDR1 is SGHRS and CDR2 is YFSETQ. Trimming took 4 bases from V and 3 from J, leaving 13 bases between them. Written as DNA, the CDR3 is TGCGCCAGCAGCCCGGCGGGGGGCGACTATGGCTACACCTTC. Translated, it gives CASSPAGGDYGYTF.

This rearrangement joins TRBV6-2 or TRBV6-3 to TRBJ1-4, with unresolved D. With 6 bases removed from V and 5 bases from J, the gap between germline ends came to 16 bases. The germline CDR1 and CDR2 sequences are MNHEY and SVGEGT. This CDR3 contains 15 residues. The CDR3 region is CASSRSRRENEKLFF. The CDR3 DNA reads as TGTGCCAGCAGCCGTTCACGGCGGGAGAATGAAAAACTGTTTTTT.

In DNA form, the CDR3 reads TGTGCCAGTAGTATATCGGAGGACACTGAAGCTTTCTTT. This translates into CASSISEDTEAFF. The V and J genes are TRBV19 and TRBJ1-1; D remains unclear. V lost 2 bases, J lost 3 bases, and 7 bases lay in between. The length of the CDR3 is 13 residues. CDR1 LNHDA and CDR2 SQIVND come from the germline V gene (reference sequence).